The 26 T cell receptor beta chains below come from one sample, sequenced in a study of blood T cell repertoires in COVID-19. Sequencing was performed with immunoSEQ multiplex PCR; in TCRdb, only in-frame clones are kept and a portion is missing. Of more than 250,000 clones in the sample, about 91% are singletons; the top ten hold under 2%. The specimen sequenced was peripheral blood. These receptors were obtained from a woman aged 25 to 39 with COVID-19, enrolled during active disease.

This sequence joins TRBV7-9 and TRBJ1-2, with D perhaps matching TRBD1 (5 bases). Trimming shortened V by 4 bases and J by 2 bases, and 17 bases separated the two germline ends. Germline V gene lookup returns CDR1 SEHNR and CDR2 FQNEAQ (reference sequence). This CDR3 spans 16 amino acids. The CDR3 DNA is TGTGCCAGCAGCTCAGGGCGGGGTCCCCTAAACTATGGCTACACCTTC. This encodes CASSSGRGPLNYGYTF.

V gene TRBV9 combines with J gene TRBJ2-3, with 12 bases lining up with TRBD2. V lost 0 bases, J lost 1 base, and 6 bases stayed unmatched. There are 18 residues in the CDR3. The germline V gene has CDR1 SGDLS and CDR2 YYNGEE. For the CDR3, the DNA is TGTGCCAGCAGCGTAGTGGCTAGCGGGGGGGCGGGCACAGATACGCAGTATTTT. It specifies CASSVVASGGAGTDTQYF.

The chain has TRBV27 and TRBJ1-5, with D possibly TRBD1 on 5 matching bases. V gave up 5 bases and J gave up 3 bases, with 11 bases separating them. CDR1 and CDR2 (germline): MNHEY, SMNVEV (reference sequence). This CDR3 comprises 14 residues. The chain's CDR3 is CASSQGHANQPQHF. The CDR3 DNA sequence: TGTGCCAGCAGTCAGGGCCACGCCAATCAGCCCCAGCATTTT.

This clone was observed a single time. The rearrangement uses TRBV6-6 and TRBJ1-4; 9 bases fit TRBD1. The germline CDR1 and CDR2 sequences are MNHNY and SVGAGI (reference sequence). The CDR3 consists of 14 residues. V was clipped by 6 bases and J by 6 bases; unmatched bases: 5. The CDR3 DNA sequence: TGTGCCAGCAGACAACAGGGGGCGGATGAAAAACTGTTTTTT. Amino acids: CASRQQGADEKLFF.

The chain employs TRBV20-1 and TRBJ1-2; tentative D call: TRBD1 (5 bases). This CDR3 comprises 11 residues. Per germline, CDR1 DFQATT and CDR2 SNEGSKA (reference sequence). The V gene lost 7 bases and the J gene lost 6 bases, with 12 bases spanning the gap. The CDR3 DNA reads TGCAGTGGGGGCATCAATAATGGCTACACCTTC. It yields the protein CSGGINNGYTF.

The chain couples TRBV4-1 to TRBJ1-1; possible D gene TRBD1, 5 bases. Germline assignment: CDR1 MGHRA and CDR2 YSYEKL. The CDR3 loop spans 15 amino acids. With 2 bases removed from V and 5 bases from J, the gap between germline ends came to 15 bases. The CDR3 sequence: CASSQRPGGGTEAFF. The CDR3 nucleotides read TGCGCCAGCAGCCAACGCCCGGGGGGGGGAACTGAAGCTTTCTTT.

This rearrangement joins TRBV27 to TRBJ2-7; TRBD2 matches at 10 bases. The CDR3 spans 15 residues. Germline V gene sequence: CDR1 MNHEY, CDR2 SMNVEV (reference sequence). Unmatched junction bases numbered 3, after V lost 0 bases and J lost 4 bases. CDR3 sequence (DNA): TGTGCCAGCAGTTTATCTCCTAGCGGGGGTTACGAGCAGTACTTC. Amino acids: CASSLSPSGGYEQYF.

This chain uses TRBV5-1 with TRBJ1-3; 8 bases are a match to TRBD1. This CDR3 has 15 amino acids. Germline V gene sequence: CDR1 SGHRS, CDR2 YFSETQ. Germline trimming cut 5 bases from V and 0 bases from J; bases unmatched to any gene: 4. Here the CDR3 reads CASRQGADSGNTIYF. CDR3 in DNA: TGCGCCAGCAGGCAGGGGGCCGACTCTGGAAACACCATATATTTT.

The V call is TRBV4-2, the J call TRBJ1-1; D not resolved. The CDR3 is made up of 13 amino acids. CDR1 is LGHNA and CDR2 is YNFKEQ in the germline V gene. V was cut by 2 bases and J by 4 bases, with 8 bases left in between. CDR3 bases: TGTGCCAGCAGCCAATTTAGAGGCACTGAAGCTTTCTTT. This gives the protein CASSQFRGTEAFF.

The genes are TRBV27 and TRBJ2-7; D perhaps matches TRBD2 (6 bases). This CDR3 comprises 14 residues. Germline V lookup: CDR1 MNHEY, CDR2 SMNVEV (reference sequence). V lost 2 bases and J lost 0, with 8 bases in between. CDR3 residues: CASSLTGDSYEQYV. CDR3 bases: TGTGCCAGCAGTTTAACGGGGGACTCCTACGAGCAGTACGTC.

This chain uses TRBV9 with TRBJ1-5; 7 bases are a match to TRBD1. V trimming: 4 bases; J trimming: 1 base; junction bases outside the gene matches: 5. Germline V gene lookup returns CDR1 SGDLS and CDR2 YYNGEE. The CDR3 contains 15 residues. CDR3 nucleotide sequence: TGTGCCAGCAGCCCAACAGGGGCCAGCAATCAGCCCCAGCATTTT. This encodes CASSPTGASNQPQHF.

The chain has TRBV4-1 and TRBJ2-1, with D possibly matching TRBD1 (6 bases). CDR3 length: 14 residues. V was clipped by 3 bases and J by 7 bases, with 13 bases between them. CDR1 and CDR2 (germline): MGHRA, YSYEKL. The CDR3, as DNA: TGCGCCAGCAGCCATATTTCCGGGACAAATGAGCAGTTCTTC. Translation: CASSHISGTNEQFF.

The chain recombines TRBV7-9 with TRBJ2-3, with D possibly TRBD2 on 6 matching bases. V shed 1 base and J shed 2 bases, with 13 bases lying between them. Germline CDR1 reads SEHNR; CDR2 reads FQNEAQ (reference sequence). This CDR3 has 16 residues. CDR3 amino acids: CASSLVAGSTTDTQYF. For the CDR3, the DNA is TGTGCCAGCAGCTTAGTGGCGGGGAGTACCACAGATACGCAGTATTTT.

The chain employs TRBV28 and TRBJ2-3, with 9 bases identical to TRBD2. The CDR3 has 19 amino acids. The trim removed 3 bases at V and 3 bases at J, leaving 16 bases unmatched. Germline values: CDR1 MDHEN, CDR2 SYDVKM. CDR3: CASSLGLVGAGGPTDTQYF. CDR3 bases: TGTGCCAGCAGTTTGGGTTTGGTCGGGGCGGGGGGGCCGACAGATACGCAGTATTTT.

The chain combines TRBV12-5 with TRBJ1-6; 7 nucleotides line up with TRBD1. CDR1 LGHNT and CDR2 FRNRAP come from the germline V gene. V trimming: 2 bases; J trimming: 5 bases; junction bases outside the gene matches: 12. CDR3 size: 18 residues. The CDR3 DNA is TGTGCTAGTGGTTTGACCCCAAGGGACAGATCGAATAATTCACCCCTCCACTTT. Its translation: CASGLTPRDRSNNSPLHF. The full variable domain, its missing parts supplied by reference TRBV12-5 and TRBJ1-6, is DARVTQTPRHKVTEMGQEVTMRCQPILGHNTVFWYRQTMMQGLELLAYFRNRAPLDDSGMPKDRFSAEMPDATLATLKIQPSEPRDSAVYFCASGLTPRDRSNNSPLHFGNGTRLTVT.

This clone was picked up one time. The chain joins TRBV7-9 to TRBJ1-1, with D possibly being TRBD1 (6 bases). Germline assignment: CDR1 SEHNR and CDR2 FQNEAQ (reference sequence). V lost 0 bases, J lost 0 bases, and 8 bases lay in between. CDR3 length equals 15 residues. CDR3 loop: CASSLAPGVNTEAFF. For the CDR3, the DNA is TGTGCCAGCAGCTTAGCGCCAGGGGTGAACACTGAAGCTTTCTTT. The entire variable domain, with the rest obtained from reference TRBV7-9 and TRBJ1-1, is as follows: DTGVSQNPRHKITKRGQNVTFRCDPISEHNRLYWYRQTLGQGPEFLTYFQNEAQLEKSRLLSDRFSAERPKGSFSTLEIQRTEQGDSAMYLCASSLAPGVNTEAFFGQGTRLTVV.

The V and J genes are TRBV28 and TRBJ1-5; 7 bases match TRBD1. CDR3 length equals 15 residues. Looked up from germline, CDR1 is MDHEN and CDR2 is SYDVKM. V dropped 6 bases and J dropped 6; count of bases not matched to a gene: 11. The CDR3 loop reads CASSPRTGQGQPQHF. The CDR3 DNA follows: TGTGCCAGCAGCCCAAGGACAGGTCAAGGTCAGCCCCAGCATTTT.

Comment on this clone: This sample includes further DNA sequences coding for the same CDR3. J is TRBJ2-7 and V is TRBV2; D gene unclear. V dropped 4 bases and J dropped 2 bases, with 9 bases sitting between them. Germline V gene data show CDR1 as SNHLY and CDR2 as FYNNEI. The CDR3 runs to 13 residues. The CDR3 DNA follows: TGTGCCAGCAGTGTTAACAGTGCCTACGAGCAGTACGTC. Its translation: CASSVNSAYEQYV.

The chain couples TRBV6-5 to TRBJ1-1, with TRBD1 matching 8 bases. Germline assignment: CDR1 MNHEY and CDR2 SVGAGI. The V segment lost 6 bases and the J segment 4 bases; nucleotides outside the gene matches: 7. This CDR3 spans 14 amino acids. CDR3 sequence reads: CASRSTTGGTEAFF. CDR3 DNA sequence: TGTGCCAGCAGGTCTACCACAGGGGGCACTGAAGCTTTCTTT.

The rearrangement uses TRBV4-2 and TRBJ2-2; 8 nucleotides line up with TRBD1. The CDR3 has 16 amino acids. The V segment lost 1 base and the J segment 6 bases; nucleotides outside the gene matches: 7. Germline CDR1 reads LGHNA; CDR2 reads YNFKEQ. The CDR3 here is CASSQGAGGLAGELFF. CDR3 DNA: TGTGCCAGCAGCCAAGGGGCAGGGGGCCTTGCCGGGGAGCTGTTTTTT.

This clone was detected ten times or more. The chain couples TRBV4-1 to TRBJ1-2; D ambiguous. Germline V gene data show CDR1 as MGHRA and CDR2 as YSYEKL. This CDR3 spans 14 amino acids. Trimming removed 1 base from V and 5 bases from J, with 11 bases in between. The CDR3 DNA sequence: TGCGCCAGCAGCCAAGGACGGACTGATTATGGCTACACCTTC. It yields the protein CASSQGRTDYGYTF.

The table lists this clone with a count of one. The rearrangement uses TRBV11-2 and TRBJ1-2; 7 bases agree with TRBD1. V gave up 5 bases and J gave up 2 bases; unmatched junction bases: 5. CDR3 length equals 14 residues. CDR1 and CDR2 from the germline V gene are SGHAT and FQNNGV. The CDR3 loop is CASSTRGGNYGYTF. The CDR3, as DNA: TGTGCCAGCAGCACCCGAGGGGGCAACTATGGCTACACCTTC.

This chain connects TRBV5-1 to TRBJ1-2, with TRBD1 identical over 8 bases. Losses at the gene ends were 4 bases for V and 9 bases for J; bases not matched to a gene: 8. Per germline, CDR1 SGHRS and CDR2 YFSETQ. The CDR3 contains 13 residues. This CDR3 is CASSEGQASRYTF. CDR3 sequence (DNA): TGCGCCAGCAGCGAGGGACAGGCAAGTCGCTACACCTTC.

The chain combines TRBV6-2 or TRBV6-3 with TRBJ1-5; no firm D call. The V and J ends lost 5 bases and 3 bases respectively, with 11 bases between them. Germline lookup yields CDR1 MNHEY and CDR2 SVGEGT. This CDR3 is 14 amino acids long. As DNA, the CDR3 is TGTGCCAGCAGTGTTGGGCATCTCAATCAGCCCCAGCATTTT. Amino acids: CASSVGHLNQPQHF.

The rearrangement links TRBV15 to TRBJ1-1, with 9 bases lining up with TRBD1. CDR1 and CDR2 from the germline V gene are LNHNV and YYDKDF (reference sequence). The ends lost 5 bases at V and 4 bases at J; junction bases unmatched: 8. The CDR3 runs to 15 residues. CDR3 coding DNA: TGTGCCACCAGCGAAGAGACAGGGGGAGGCACTGAAGCTTTCTTT. This sequence encodes CATSEETGGGTEAFF.

V is TRBV2 and J is TRBJ2-4; D uncertain. The CDR3 runs 15 residues. Trimming took 3 bases from V and 0 from J, leaving 9 bases between them. Germline CDR1 and CDR2: SNHLY and FYNNEI. Here the CDR3 reads CASSDGSLAKNIQYF. CDR3 sequence (DNA): TGTGCCAGCAGTGATGGCAGTCTAGCCAAAAACATTCAGTACTTC. Looking up the rest from reference TRBV2 and TRBJ2-4 gives the full variable domain: EPEVTQTPSHQVTQMGQEVILRCVPISNHLYFYWYRQILGQKVEFLVSFYNNEISEKSEIFDDQFSVERPDGSNFTLKIRSTKLEDSAMYFCASSDGSLAKNIQYFGAGTRLSVL.